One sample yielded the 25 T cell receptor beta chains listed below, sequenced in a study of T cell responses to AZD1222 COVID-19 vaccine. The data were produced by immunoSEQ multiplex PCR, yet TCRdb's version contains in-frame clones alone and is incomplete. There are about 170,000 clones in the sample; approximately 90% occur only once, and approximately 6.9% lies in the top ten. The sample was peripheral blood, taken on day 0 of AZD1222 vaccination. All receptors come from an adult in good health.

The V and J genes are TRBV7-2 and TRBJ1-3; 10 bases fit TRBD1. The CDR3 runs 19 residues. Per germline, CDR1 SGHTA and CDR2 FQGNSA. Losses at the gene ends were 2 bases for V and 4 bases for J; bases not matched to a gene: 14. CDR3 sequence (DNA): TGTGCCAGCAGCTTATTGGGGGGCCGACAGGGGGCGCGAGGAAACACCATATATTTT. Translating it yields CASSLLGGRQGARGNTIYF.

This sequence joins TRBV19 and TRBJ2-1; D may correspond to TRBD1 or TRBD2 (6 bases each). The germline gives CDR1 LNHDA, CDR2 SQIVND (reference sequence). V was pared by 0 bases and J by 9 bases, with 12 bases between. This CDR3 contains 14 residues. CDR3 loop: CASSIDLGGGEQFF. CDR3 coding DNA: TGTGCCAGTAGTATAGATCTGGGGGGCGGTGAGCAGTTCTTC.

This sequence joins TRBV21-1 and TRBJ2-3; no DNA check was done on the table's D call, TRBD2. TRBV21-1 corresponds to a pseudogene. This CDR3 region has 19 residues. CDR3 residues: CASSGTSGAPDSSTDTQYF. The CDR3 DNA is TGTGCCAGCAGCGGGACTAGCGGGGCGCCTGATTCTAGCACAGATACGCAGTATTTT.

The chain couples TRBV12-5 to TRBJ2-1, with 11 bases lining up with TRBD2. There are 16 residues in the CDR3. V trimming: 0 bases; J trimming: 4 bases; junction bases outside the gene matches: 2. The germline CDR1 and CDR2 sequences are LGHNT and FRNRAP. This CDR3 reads CASGLVVAGGYNEQFF. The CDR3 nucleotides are TGTGCTAGTGGTTTGGTAGTAGCGGGGGGGTACAATGAGCAGTTCTTC.

The CDR3 region has the DNA TGTGCCAGCAGCCAAACAGGGACCTACACCTTC. Amino acids: CASSQTGTYTF. The rearrangement uses TRBV5-4 and TRBJ1-2, with a tentative D call TRBD1 (6 bases). CDR3 length equals 11 residues. Germline lookup yields CDR1 SGHNT and CDR2 YYREEE (reference sequence). The V and J ends lost 4 bases and 10 bases respectively, with 11 bases between them.

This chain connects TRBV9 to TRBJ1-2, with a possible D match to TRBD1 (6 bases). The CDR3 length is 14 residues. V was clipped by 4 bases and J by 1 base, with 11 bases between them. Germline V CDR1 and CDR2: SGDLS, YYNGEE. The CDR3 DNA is TGTGCCAGCAGCCCCCGGACAGATAACTATGGCTACACCTTC. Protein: CASSPRTDNYGYTF.

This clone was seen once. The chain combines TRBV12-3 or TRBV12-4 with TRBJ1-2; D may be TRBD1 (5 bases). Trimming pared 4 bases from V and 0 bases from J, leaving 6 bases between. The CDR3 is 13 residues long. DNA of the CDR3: TGTGCCAGCAGTTACAGGCCTAACTATGGCTACACCTTC. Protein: CASSYRPNYGYTF.

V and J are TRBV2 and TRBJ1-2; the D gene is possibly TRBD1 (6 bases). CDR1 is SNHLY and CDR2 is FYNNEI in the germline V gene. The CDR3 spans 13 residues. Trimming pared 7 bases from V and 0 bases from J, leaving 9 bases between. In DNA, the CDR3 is TGTGCCAGCAAGGGGGAAACTAACTATGGCTACACCTTC. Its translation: CASKGETNYGYTF.

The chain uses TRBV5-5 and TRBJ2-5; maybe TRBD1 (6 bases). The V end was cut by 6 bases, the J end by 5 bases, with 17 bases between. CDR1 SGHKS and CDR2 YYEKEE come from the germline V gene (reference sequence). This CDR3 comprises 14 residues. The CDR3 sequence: CASIDMTGKETQYF. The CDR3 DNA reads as TGTGCCAGCATCGATATGACAGGAAAGGAGACCCAGTACTTC.

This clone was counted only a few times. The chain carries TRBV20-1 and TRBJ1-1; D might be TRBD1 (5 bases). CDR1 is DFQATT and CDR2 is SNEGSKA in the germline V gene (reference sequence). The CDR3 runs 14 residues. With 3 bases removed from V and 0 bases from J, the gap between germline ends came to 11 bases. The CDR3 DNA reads TGCAGTGCTAGTAGGGACGGCATGAACACTGAAGCTTTCTTT. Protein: CSASRDGMNTEAFF.

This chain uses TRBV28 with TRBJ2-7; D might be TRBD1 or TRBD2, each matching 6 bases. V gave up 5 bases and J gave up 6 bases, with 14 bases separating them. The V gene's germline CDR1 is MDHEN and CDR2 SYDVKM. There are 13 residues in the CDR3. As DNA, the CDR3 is TGTGCCAGCAGTCTAGGCGGAGGGGGCGAGCAGTACTTC. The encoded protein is CASSLGGGGEQYF.

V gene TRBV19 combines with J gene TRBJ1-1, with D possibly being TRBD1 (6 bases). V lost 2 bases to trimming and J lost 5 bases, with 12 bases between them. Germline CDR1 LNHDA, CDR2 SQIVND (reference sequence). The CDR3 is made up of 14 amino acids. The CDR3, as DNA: TGTGCCAGTAGTATAAACGGGGGCTGGACTGAAGCTTTCTTT. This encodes CASSINGGWTEAFF.

CDR3 DNA sequence: TGTGCCAGCAGCTTAGTCGTGACAGAGGCCAATGAGCAGTTCTTC. Its protein product is CASSLVVTEANEQFF. The chain links TRBV7-9 to TRBJ2-1; D perhaps matches TRBD1 (5 bases). Looked up from germline, CDR1 is SEHNR and CDR2 is FQNEAQ (reference sequence). CDR3 size: 15 residues. The V end was cut by 1 base, the J end by 6 bases, with 13 bases between.

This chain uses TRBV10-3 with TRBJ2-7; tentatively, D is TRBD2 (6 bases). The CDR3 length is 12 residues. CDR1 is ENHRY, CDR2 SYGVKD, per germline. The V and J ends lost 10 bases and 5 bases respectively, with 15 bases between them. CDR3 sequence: CASGGGNHEQYF. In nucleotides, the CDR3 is TGTGCCAGCGGTGGGGGGAACCACGAGCAGTACTTC.

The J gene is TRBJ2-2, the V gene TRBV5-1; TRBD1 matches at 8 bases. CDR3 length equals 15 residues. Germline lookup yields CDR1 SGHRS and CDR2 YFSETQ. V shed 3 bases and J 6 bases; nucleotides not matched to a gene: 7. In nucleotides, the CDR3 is TGCGCCAGCAGCTGGAAGGACAGGGTCGCCGGGGAGCTGTTTTTT. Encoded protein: CASSWKDRVAGELFF.

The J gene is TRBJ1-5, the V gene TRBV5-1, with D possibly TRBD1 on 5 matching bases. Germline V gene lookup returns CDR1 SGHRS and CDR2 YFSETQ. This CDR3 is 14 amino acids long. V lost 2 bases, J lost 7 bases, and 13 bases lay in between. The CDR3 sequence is CASSFESGNQPQHF. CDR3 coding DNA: TGCGCCAGCAGCTTCGAATCAGGGAACCAGCCCCAGCATTTT. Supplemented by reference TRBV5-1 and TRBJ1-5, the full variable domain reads KAGVTQTPRYLIKTRGQQVTLSCSPISGHRSVSWYQQTPGQGLQFLFEYFSETQRNKGNFPGRFSGRQFSNSRSEMNVSTLELGDSALYLCASSFESGNQPQHFGDGTRLSIL.

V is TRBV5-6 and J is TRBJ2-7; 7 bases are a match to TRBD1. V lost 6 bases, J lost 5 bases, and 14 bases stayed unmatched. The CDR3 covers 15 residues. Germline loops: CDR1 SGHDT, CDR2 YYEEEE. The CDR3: CASTNRQGPWDEQYV. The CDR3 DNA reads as TGTGCCAGCACCAATAGACAGGGACCCTGGGACGAGCAGTACGTC.

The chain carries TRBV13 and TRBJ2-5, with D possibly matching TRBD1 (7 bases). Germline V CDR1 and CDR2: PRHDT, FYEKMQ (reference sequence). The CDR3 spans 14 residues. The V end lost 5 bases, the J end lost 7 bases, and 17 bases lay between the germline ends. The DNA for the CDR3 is TGTGCCAGCAGCCCCACAGGGGACGGGGGGACCCAGTACTTC. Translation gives CASSPTGDGGTQYF.

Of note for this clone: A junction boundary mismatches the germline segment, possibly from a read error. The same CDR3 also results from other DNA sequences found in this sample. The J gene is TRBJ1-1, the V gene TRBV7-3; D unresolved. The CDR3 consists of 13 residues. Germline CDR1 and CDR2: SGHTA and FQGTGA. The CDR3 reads CASSLTANTEAFF. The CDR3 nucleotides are TGTGCCAGCAGCCTAACAGCGAACACTGAAGCTTTCTTT.

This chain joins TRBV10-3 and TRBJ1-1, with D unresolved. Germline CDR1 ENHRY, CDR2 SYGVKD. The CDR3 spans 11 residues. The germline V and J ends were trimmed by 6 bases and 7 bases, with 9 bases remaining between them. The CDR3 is CAIRSHNEAFF. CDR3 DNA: TGTGCCATCAGGTCACATAATGAAGCTTTCTTT.

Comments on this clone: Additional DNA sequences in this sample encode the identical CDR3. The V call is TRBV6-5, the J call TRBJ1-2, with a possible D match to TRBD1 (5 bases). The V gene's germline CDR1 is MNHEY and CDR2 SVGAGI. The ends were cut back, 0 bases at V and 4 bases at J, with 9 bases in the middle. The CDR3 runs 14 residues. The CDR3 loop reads CASSYSTGGYGYTF. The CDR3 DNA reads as TGTGCCAGCAGTTACTCTACCGGGGGCTATGGCTACACCTTC.

The CDR3 loop reads CATSDFWVGGTSTDTQYF. The CDR3 DNA reads as TGTGCCACCAGTGATTTTTGGGTCGGGGGAACTAGCACAGATACGCAGTATTTT. The J gene is TRBJ2-3, the V gene TRBV24-1; D may be TRBD2 (6 bases). Germline CDR1 reads KGHDR; CDR2 reads SFDVKD. V dropped 1 base and J dropped 0 bases, with 16 bases sitting between them. The CDR3 runs 18 residues.

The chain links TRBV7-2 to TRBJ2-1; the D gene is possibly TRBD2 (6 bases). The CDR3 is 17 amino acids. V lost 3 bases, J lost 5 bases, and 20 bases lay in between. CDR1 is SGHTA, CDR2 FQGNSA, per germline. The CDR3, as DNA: TGTGCCAGCAGCTTCCAGACTAGTCTCTCAGGAGACAATGAGCAGTTCTTC. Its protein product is CASSFQTSLSGDNEQFF.

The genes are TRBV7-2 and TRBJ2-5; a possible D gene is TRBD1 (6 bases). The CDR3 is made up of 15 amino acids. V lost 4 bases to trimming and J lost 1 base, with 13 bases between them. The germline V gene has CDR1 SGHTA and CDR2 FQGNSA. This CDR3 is CASSYTGIFQETQYF. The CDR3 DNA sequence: TGTGCCAGCAGCTACACAGGGATCTTCCAAGAGACCCAGTACTTC.

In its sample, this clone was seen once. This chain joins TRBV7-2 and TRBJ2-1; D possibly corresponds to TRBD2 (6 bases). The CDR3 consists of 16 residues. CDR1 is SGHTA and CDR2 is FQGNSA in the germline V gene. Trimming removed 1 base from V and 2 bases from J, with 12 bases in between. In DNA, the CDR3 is TGTGCCAGCAGCTTAGTGGAGGGGACTCCCTACAATGAGCAGTTCTTC. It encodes CASSLVEGTPYNEQFF.